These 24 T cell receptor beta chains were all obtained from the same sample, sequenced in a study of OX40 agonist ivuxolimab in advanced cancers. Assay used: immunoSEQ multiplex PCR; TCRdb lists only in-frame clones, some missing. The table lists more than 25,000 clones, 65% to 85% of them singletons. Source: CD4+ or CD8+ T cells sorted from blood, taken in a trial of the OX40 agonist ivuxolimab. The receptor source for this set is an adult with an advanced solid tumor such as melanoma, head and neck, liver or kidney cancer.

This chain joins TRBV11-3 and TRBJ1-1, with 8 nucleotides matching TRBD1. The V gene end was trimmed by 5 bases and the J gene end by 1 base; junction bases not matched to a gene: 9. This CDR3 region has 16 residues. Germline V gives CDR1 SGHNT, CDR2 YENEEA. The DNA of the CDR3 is TGTGCCAGCAGCGAGGACAGGGTCCATCAGAACACTGAAGCTTTCTTT. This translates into CASSEDRVHQNTEAFF.

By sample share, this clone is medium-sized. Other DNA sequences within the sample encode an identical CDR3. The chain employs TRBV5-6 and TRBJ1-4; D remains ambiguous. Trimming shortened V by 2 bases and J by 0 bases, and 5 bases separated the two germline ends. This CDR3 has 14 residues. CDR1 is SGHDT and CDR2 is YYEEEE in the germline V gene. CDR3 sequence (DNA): TGTGCCAGCAGCTTAATTGCAACTAATGAAAAACTGTTTTTT. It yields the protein CASSLIATNEKLFF.

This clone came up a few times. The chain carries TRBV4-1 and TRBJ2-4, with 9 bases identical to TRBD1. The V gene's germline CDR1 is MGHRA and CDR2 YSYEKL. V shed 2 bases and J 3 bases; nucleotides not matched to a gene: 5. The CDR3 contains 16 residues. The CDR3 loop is CASSQPGQGGKNIQYF. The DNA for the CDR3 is TGCGCCAGCAGCCAACCGGGACAGGGAGGCAAAAACATTCAGTACTTC.

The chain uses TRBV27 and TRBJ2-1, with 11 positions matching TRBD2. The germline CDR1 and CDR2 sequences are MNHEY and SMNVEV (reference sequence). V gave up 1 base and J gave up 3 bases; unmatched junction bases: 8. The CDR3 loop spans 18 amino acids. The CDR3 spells CASSLLASGGLVYNEQFF. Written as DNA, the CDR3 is TGTGCCAGCAGTTTATTGGCTAGCGGGGGGCTGGTCTACAATGAGCAGTTCTTC.

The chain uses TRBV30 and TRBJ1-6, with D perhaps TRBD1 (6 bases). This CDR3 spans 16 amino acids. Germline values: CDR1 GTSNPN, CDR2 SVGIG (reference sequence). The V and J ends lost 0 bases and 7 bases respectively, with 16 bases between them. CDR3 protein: CAWSVTKAGVNSPLHF. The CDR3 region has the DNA TGTGCCTGGAGTGTAACGAAAGCAGGGGTAAATTCACCCCTCCACTTT.

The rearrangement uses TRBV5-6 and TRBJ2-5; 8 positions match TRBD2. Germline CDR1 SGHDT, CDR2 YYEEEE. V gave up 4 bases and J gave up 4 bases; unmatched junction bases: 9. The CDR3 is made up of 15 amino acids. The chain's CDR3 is CASSPPSGPRETQYF. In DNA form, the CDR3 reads TGTGCCAGCAGCCCCCCTAGCGGGCCAAGAGAGACCCAGTACTTC.

This CDR3 reads CASSLAFGLAGARGIYEQYF. DNA of the CDR3: TGTGCCAGCAGCTTGGCATTTGGACTAGCGGGGGCCCGCGGGATCTACGAGCAGTACTTC. This rearrangement joins TRBV5-8 to TRBJ2-7; 13 bases agree with TRBD2. The germline V gene has CDR1 SGHTS and CDR2 YDEGEE. The CDR3 contains 20 residues. The trim removed 0 bases at V and 3 bases at J, leaving 15 bases unmatched.

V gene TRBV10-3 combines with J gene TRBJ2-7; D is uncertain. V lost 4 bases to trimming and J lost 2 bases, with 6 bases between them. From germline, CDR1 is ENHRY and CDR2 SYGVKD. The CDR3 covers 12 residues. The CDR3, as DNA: TGTGCCATCAGTGTACAGCCCTACGAGCAGTACTTC. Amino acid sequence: CAISVQPYEQYF.

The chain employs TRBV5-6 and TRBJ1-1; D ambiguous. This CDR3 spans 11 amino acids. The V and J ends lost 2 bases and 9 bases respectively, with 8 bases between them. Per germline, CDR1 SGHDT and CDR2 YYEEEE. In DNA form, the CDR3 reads TGTGCCAGCAGCTTCGGTACCCAAGCTTTCTTT. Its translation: CASSFGTQAFF.

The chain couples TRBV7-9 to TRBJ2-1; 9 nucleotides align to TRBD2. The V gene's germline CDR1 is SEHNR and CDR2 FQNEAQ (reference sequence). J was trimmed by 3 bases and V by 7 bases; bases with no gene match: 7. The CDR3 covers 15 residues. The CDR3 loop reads CASNDGTSLYNEQFF. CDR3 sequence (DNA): TGTGCCAGCAACGACGGGACTAGCCTCTACAATGAGCAGTTCTTC.

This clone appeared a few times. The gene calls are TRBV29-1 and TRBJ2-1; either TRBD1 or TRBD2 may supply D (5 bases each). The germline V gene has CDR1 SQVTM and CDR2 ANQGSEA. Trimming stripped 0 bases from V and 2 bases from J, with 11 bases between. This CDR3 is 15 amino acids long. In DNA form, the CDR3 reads TGCAGCGTTGAAGATGGGCAGGGACCCTACAATGAGCAGTTCTTC. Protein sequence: CSVEDGQGPYNEQFF.

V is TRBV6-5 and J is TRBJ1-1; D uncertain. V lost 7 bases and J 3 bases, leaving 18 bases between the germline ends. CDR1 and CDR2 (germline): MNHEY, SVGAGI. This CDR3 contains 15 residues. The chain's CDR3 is CASTPEGTEYTEAFF. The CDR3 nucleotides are TGTGCCAGCACTCCCGAGGGCACAGAGTACACTGAAGCTTTCTTT.

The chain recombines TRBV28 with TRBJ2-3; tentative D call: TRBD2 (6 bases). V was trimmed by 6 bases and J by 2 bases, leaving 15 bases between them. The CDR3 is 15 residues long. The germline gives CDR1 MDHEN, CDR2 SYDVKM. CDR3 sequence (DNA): TGTGCCAGCAGCCTCGGGACGGGAGACACAGATACGCAGTATTTT. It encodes CASSLGTGDTDTQYF.

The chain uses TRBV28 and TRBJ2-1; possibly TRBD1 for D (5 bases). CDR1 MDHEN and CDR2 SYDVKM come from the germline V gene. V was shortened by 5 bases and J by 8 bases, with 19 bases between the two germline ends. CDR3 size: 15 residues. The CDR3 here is CASSPGRRGLDEQFF. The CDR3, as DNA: TGTGCCAGCAGTCCCGGTCGAAGGGGTTTGGATGAGCAGTTCTTC.

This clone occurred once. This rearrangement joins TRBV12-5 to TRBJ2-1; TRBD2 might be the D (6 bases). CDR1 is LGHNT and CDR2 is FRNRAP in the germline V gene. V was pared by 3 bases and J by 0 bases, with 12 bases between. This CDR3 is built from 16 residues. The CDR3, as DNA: TGTGCTAGTGGTTTCCGGGACTCTCGCTCCTACAATGAGCAGTTCTTC. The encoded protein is CASGFRDSRSYNEQFF.

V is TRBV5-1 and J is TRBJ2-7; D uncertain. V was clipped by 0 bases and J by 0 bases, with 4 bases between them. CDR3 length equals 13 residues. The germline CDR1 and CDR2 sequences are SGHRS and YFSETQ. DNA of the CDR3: TGCGCCAGCAGCTTGGAGAGCTCCTACGAGCAGTACTTC. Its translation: CASSLESSYEQYF. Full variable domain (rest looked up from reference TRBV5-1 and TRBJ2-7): KAGVTQTPRYLIKTRGQQVTLSCSPISGHRSVSWYQQTPGQGLQFLFEYFSETQRNKGNFPGRFSGRQFSNSRSEMNVSTLELGDSALYLCASSLESSYEQYFGPGTRLTVT.

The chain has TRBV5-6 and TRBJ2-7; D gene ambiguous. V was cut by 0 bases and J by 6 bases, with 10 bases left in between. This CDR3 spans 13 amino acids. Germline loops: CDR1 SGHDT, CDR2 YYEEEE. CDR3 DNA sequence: TGTGCCAGCAGCTTGGGGCAGACGGGCGAGCAGTACTTC. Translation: CASSLGQTGEQYF.

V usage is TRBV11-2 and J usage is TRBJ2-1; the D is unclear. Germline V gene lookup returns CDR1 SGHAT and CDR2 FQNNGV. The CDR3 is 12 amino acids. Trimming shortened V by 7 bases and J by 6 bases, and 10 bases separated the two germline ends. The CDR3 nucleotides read TGTGCCAGCACCCGGCGGAGCAATGAGCAGTTCTTC. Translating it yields CASTRRSNEQFF.

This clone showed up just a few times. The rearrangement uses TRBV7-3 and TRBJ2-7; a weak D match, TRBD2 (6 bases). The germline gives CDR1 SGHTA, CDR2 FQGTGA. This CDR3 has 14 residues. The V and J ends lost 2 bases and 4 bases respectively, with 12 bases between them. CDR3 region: CASSLAGTQYEQYF. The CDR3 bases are TGTGCCAGCAGCTTAGCGGGGACCCAATACGAGCAGTACTTC. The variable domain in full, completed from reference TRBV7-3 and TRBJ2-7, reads GAGVSQTPSNKVTEKGKYVELRCDPISGHTALYWYRQSLGQGPEFLIYFQGTGAADDSGLPNDRFFAVRPEGSVSTLKIQRTERGDSAVYLCASSLAGTQYEQYFGPGTRLTVT.

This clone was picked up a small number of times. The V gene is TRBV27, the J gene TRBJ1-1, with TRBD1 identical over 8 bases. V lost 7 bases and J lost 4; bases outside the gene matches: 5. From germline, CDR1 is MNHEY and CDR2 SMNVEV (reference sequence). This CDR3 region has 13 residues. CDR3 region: CASKPGGFTEAFF. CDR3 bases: TGTGCCAGCAAACCAGGGGGCTTCACTGAAGCTTTCTTT.

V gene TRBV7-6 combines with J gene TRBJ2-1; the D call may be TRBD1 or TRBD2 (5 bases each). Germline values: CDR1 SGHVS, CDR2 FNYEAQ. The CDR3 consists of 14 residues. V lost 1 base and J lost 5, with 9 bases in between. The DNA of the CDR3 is TGTGCCAGCAGCTTAGAAGGGACGAACAATGAGCAGTTCTTC. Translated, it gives CASSLEGTNNEQFF.

The CDR3 DNA follows: TGTGCCAGCATTAAGGACGGGCTAGGCTACGAGCAGTACTTC. The encoded protein is CASIKDGLGYEQYF. This sequence joins TRBV6-1 and TRBJ2-7, with D uncertain. Germline V gene lookup returns CDR1 MNHNS and CDR2 SASEGT. The CDR3 is 14 amino acids. The V end lost 7 bases, the J end lost 3 bases, and 16 bases lay between the germline ends.

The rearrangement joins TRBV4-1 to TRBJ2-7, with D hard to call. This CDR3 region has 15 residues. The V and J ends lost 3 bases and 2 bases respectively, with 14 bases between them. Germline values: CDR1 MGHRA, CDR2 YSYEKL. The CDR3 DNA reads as TGCGCCAGCAGCCAGCTGGCCGACCCAACCTACGAGCAGTACTTC. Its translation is CASSQLADPTYEQYF.

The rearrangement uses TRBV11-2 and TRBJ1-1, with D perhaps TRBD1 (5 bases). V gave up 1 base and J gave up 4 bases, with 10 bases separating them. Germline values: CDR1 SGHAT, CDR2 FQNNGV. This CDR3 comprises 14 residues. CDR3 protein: CASSLVGDGTEAFF. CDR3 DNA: TGTGCCAGCAGCTTAGTAGGGGATGGCACTGAAGCTTTCTTT.